These 15 T cell receptor beta chains originate from one sample sequenced in a study of CD8 T cells in Susac syndrome. The RNA input was about 0.5 to 1 ug, and it was reverse transcribed with random hexamers. Each CDR3 protein is one row after TCRdb ran MiXCR on the immunoSEQ multiplex PCR reads. The sample shows around 200,000 distinct CDR3 sequences, roughly 94% of them seen only once. Sequences were obtained from CD4+ T cells from PBMCs. These receptors were collected from a human donor in good health.

In this sample, this clonotype turned up a few times. V usage is TRBV5-4 and J usage is TRBJ2-1; maybe TRBD2 (5 bases). The V gene lost 3 bases and the J gene lost 8 bases, with 9 bases spanning the gap. The germline gives CDR1 SGHNT, CDR2 YYREEE (reference sequence). This CDR3 has 12 residues. Here the CDR3 DNA reads TGTGCCAGCAGCTCGGACTTGGATGAGCAGTTCTTC. This translates into CASSSDLDEQFF.

CDR3 nucleotides: TGCAGTGCTAGCGGGACAAACACCGGGGAGCTGTTTTTT. This sequence encodes CSASGTNTGELFF. This chain joins TRBV20-1 and TRBJ2-2, with D tentatively TRBD1 (6 bases). The V end was cut by 3 bases, the J end by 2 bases, with 7 bases between. The CDR3 runs 13 residues. Per the germline V gene, CDR1 is DFQATT and CDR2 is SNEGSKA (reference sequence).

The V call is TRBV6-5, the J call TRBJ2-7; no reliable D call. Trimming pared 4 bases from V and 3 bases from J, leaving 7 bases between. The germline CDR1 and CDR2 sequences are MNHEY and SVGAGI. CDR3 length: 12 amino acids. Written as DNA, the CDR3 is TGTGCCAGCAGTTCTGGCGGCTACGAGCAGTACTTC. This gives the protein CASSSGGYEQYF.

This chain uses TRBV20-1 with TRBJ1-1, with a tentative D call TRBD1 (6 bases). This CDR3 is built from 14 residues. The V and J ends lost 6 bases and 4 bases respectively, with 18 bases between them. Germline-derived CDR1 and CDR2 are DFQATT and SNEGSKA (reference sequence). The CDR3 loop is CSAENTGFGTEAFF. CDR3 DNA: TGCAGTGCAGAGAATACAGGGTTCGGCACTGAAGCTTTCTTT.

The rearrangement links TRBV29-1 to TRBJ2-3; no firm D call. V was cut by 5 bases and J by 2 bases, with 11 bases left in between. This CDR3 spans 13 amino acids. The germline V gene has CDR1 SQVTM and CDR2 ANQGSEA. DNA for the CDR3: TGCAGCGTTAGGGATTCCTACACAGATACGCAGTATTTT. It translates to CSVRDSYTDTQYF.

The V gene is TRBV18, the J gene TRBJ1-1; D gene uncertain. In germline, CDR1 is KGHSH, CDR2 LQKENI. The CDR3 covers 12 residues. The V end was cut by 3 bases, the J end by 7 bases, with 9 bases between. The CDR3 protein is CASSPGRHEAFF. The CDR3 nucleotides are TGTGCCAGCTCACCGGGGAGGCATGAAGCTTTCTTT.

The chain joins TRBV18 to TRBJ2-3, with 12 bases matching TRBD2. Germline V gene lookup returns CDR1 KGHSH and CDR2 LQKENI. The CDR3 loop spans 17 amino acids. The J segment lost 5 bases and the V segment lost 2 bases, leaving 8 bases of the junction unmatched. CDR3 amino acids: CASSPRLAGVPKDTQYF. The CDR3 nucleotides read TGTGCCAGCTCACCAAGACTAGCGGGAGTTCCCAAAGATACGCAGTATTTT.

The chain couples TRBV29-1 to TRBJ2-5; D is unclear. Germline-derived CDR1 and CDR2 are SQVTM and ANQGSEA. V was shortened by 1 base and J by 4 bases, with 7 bases between the two germline ends. The CDR3 spans 12 residues. CDR3 nucleotide sequence: TGCAGCGTTGAAGGCATAGGAGAGACCCAGTACTTC. It encodes CSVEGIGETQYF.

The chain carries TRBV7-9 and TRBJ2-3, with 7 positions matching TRBD1. The V gene's germline CDR1 is SEHNR and CDR2 FQNEAQ (reference sequence). The CDR3 has 14 amino acids. The J segment lost 6 bases and the V segment lost 6 bases, leaving 9 bases of the junction unmatched. As DNA, the CDR3 is TGTGCCAGCAGTAGGGGGCTTAAAGGGGATACGCAGTATTTT. The encoded protein is CASSRGLKGDTQYF.

The DNA for the CDR3 is TGTGCCAGCAGCTCGTGGGGGCTTGGCAATCAGCCCCAGCATTTT. This translates into CASSSWGLGNQPQHF. This chain uses TRBV5-6 with TRBJ1-5; TRBD1 might be the D (6 bases). V shed 3 bases and J shed 2 bases, with 12 bases lying between them. The CDR3 runs 15 residues. CDR1 is SGHDT, CDR2 YYEEEE, per germline.

This clonotype was recorded only once. This rearrangement joins TRBV28 to TRBJ1-2, with D unresolved. Trimming left V 5 bases short and J 1 base short, with 11 bases between. CDR3 size: 14 residues. The germline CDR1 and CDR2 sequences are MDHEN and SYDVKM. CDR3 residues: CASSMSPINYGYTF. DNA of the CDR3: TGTGCCAGCAGTATGAGTCCCATTAACTATGGCTACACCTTC.

The chain uses TRBV21-1 and TRBJ2-7; TRBD2 is taken as the D call from the table, unchecked against the DNA. TRBV21-1 is a documented pseudogene. The CDR3 consists of 13 residues. The CDR3 DNA reads TGTGCCAGCGAACCGGGACTAGCCTACGAGCAGTACGTC. Translating it yields CASEPGLAYEQYV.

This clonotype came up once. The V gene is TRBV29-1, the J gene TRBJ2-5; 8 bases fit TRBD2. The V segment lost 6 bases and the J segment 1 base; nucleotides outside the gene matches: 10. Germline V CDR1 and CDR2: SQVTM, ANQGSEA. The CDR3 consists of 15 residues. The CDR3: CSVRGVGGGQETQYF. Written as DNA, the CDR3 is TGCAGCGTGCGGGGGGTCGGCGGGGGCCAAGAGACCCAGTACTTC.

The chain combines TRBV2 with TRBJ2-1; 7 bases align to TRBD1. Trimming removed 3 bases from V and 4 bases from J; junction bases left unmatched: 6. The CDR3 length is 15 residues. Germline loops: CDR1 SNHLY, CDR2 FYNNEI. CDR3 protein: CASSDGDSIYNEQFF. The CDR3 DNA is TGTGCCAGCAGTGACGGGGACAGCATATACAATGAGCAGTTCTTC.

The chain recombines TRBV7-2 with TRBJ1-1; D is unresolved. With 1 base removed from V and 5 bases from J, the gap between germline ends came to 11 bases. This CDR3 has 14 residues. Per germline, CDR1 SGHTA and CDR2 FQGNSA. CDR3 protein: CASSLVPGSTEAFF. The CDR3 nucleotides are TGTGCCAGCAGCTTAGTTCCGGGTTCGACTGAAGCTTTCTTT.